Here is one T cell receptor (beta chain) with its context. Clones were sequenced by immunoSEQ multiplex PCR, and TCRdb holds only the in-frame ones, with some missing. The data show about 180,000 clones, roughly 80% seen once. The source of the sample is a study of cytotoxic CD8 clonotypes in ibrutinib-treated CLL. V lost 6 bases and J lost 10, with 13 bases in between. This CDR3 spans 12 amino acids. Germline loops: CDR1 MDHEN, CDR2 SYDVKM. The sequence derives from a human donor with chronic lymphocytic leukemia. The input for sequencing was PBMCs, taken after 24 months of ibrutinib treatment. The V and J genes are TRBV28 and TRBJ2-1; possible D gene TRBD1, 6 bases. CDR3 sequence reads: CASRAGTKEQFF. CDR3 sequence (DNA): TGTGCCAGCAGGGCCGGGACAAAAGAGCAGTTCTTC.